This T cell receptor (beta chain) was identified during a study of tumor-infiltrating lymphocytes in primary liver carcinoma. At the level of the study: Staged T1-T3 N0M0, the tumors had sizes that ranged from about 4.2 to 11 cm across. Notes on the study in general: Among top clones, only about 7-24% appeared in all five tumor regions.

In the case of this clonotype: What it recognizes is unknown. This clone may be a read error of a much larger clone one base away.

A constant-region primer primed TCR beta cDNA synthesis from about 0.45 ug of total RNA. Three-round nested multiplex PCR performed with slightly modified ARM-PCR produced the TCR beta libraries. The two initial PCR rounds, roughly 9 cycles each, used TRBV1-TRBV30 forward and C-beta reverse primers. One entry per CDR3 protein, called by TCRdb with MiXCR from the multiplex PCR reads. This table has approximately 73,000 distinct CDR3 sequences, more than 60% appearing once. Trimming took 6 bases from V and 5 from J, leaving 23 bases between them. From germline, CDR1 is MNHEY and CDR2 SVGEGT. The CDR3 loop spans 17 amino acids. Co-extraction of RNA and DNA was performed on about 19-32 mg of unsorted bulk tissue. Tumors were each sampled at five separate regions.

The sequence derives from a man aged 35-49 years with primary liver carcinoma and hepatitis B virus infection. V usage is TRBV6-2 or TRBV6-3 and J usage is TRBJ1-5; tentatively, D is TRBD1 (6 bases). Sequencing was carried out using liver tumor tissue from sampling region 4. Subset of the sample: tumor region T4, right-lateral pole. CDR3 protein: CASRRRTEKGPDQPQHF. For the CDR3, the DNA is TGTGCCAGCAGGCGGAGGACAGAAAAGGGACCCGATCAGCCCCAGCATTTT.